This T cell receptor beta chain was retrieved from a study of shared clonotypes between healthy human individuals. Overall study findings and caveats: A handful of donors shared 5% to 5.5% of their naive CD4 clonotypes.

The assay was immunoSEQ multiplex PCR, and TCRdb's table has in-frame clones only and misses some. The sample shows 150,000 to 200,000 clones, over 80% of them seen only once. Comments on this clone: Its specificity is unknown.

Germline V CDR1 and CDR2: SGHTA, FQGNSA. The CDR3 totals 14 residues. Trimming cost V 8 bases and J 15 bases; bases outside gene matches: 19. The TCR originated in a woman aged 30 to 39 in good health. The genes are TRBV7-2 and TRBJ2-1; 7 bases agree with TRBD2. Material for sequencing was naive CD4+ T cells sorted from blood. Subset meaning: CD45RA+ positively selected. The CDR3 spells CASLQRGSGARGFF. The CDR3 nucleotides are TGTGCCAGCCTCCAGCGGGGTAGCGGAGCTCGGGGGTTCTTC. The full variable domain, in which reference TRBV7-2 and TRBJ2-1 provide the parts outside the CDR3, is GAGVSQSPSNKVTEKGKDVELRCDPISGHTALYWYRQSLGQGLEFLIYFQGNSAPDKSGLPSDRFSAERTGGSVSTLTIQRTQQEDSAVYLCASLQRGSGARGFFGPGTRLTVL.